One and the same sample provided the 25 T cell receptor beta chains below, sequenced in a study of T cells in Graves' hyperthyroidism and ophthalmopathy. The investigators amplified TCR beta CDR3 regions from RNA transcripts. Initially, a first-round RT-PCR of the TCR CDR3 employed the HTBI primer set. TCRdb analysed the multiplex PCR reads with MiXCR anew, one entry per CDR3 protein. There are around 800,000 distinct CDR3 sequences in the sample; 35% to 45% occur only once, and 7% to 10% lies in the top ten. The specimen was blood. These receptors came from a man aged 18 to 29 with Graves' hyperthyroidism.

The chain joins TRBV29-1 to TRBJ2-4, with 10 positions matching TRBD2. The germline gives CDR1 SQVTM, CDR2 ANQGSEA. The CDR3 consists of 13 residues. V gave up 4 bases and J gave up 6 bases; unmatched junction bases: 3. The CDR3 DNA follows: TGCAGCGTTGTAGCGGGGGGCCGAAACATTCAGTACTTC. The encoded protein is CSVVAGGRNIQYF.

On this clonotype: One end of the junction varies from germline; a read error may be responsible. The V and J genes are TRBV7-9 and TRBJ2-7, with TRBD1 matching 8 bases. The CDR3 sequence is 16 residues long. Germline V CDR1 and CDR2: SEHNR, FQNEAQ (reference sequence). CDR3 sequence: CASSIGTGGDTYEQHF. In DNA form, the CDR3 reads TGTGCCAGCAGCATAGGAACAGGGGGTGACACCTACGAGCAGCACTTC. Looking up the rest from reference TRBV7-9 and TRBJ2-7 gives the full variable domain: DTGVSQNPRHKITKRGQNVTFRCDPISEHNRLYWYRQTLGQGPEFLTYFQNEAQLEKSRLLSDRFSAERPKGSFSTLEIQRTEQGDSAMYLCASSIGTGGDTYEQHFGPGTRLTVT.

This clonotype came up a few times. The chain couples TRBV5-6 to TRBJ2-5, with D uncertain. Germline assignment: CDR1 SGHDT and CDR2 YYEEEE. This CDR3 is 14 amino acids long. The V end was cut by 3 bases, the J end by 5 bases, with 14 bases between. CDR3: CASSWASNRETQYF. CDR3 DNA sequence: TGTGCCAGCAGCTGGGCCTCTAATCGGGAGACCCAGTACTTC. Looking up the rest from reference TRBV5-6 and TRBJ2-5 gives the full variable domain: DAGVTQSPTHLIKTRGQQVTLRCSPKSGHDTVSWYQQALGQGPQFIFQYYEEEERQRGNFPDRFSGHQFPNYSSELNVNALLLGDSALYLCASSWASNRETQYFGPGTRLLVL.

CDR3 loop: CASSGSGQLNYGYTF. The DNA of the CDR3 is TGTGCCAGCAGCGGCTCGGGACAGCTGAACTATGGCTACACCTTC. The J gene is TRBJ1-2, the V gene TRBV7-3; the match to TRBD1 covers 7 bases. The length of the CDR3 is 15 residues. J lost 2 bases, V lost 5 bases, and 8 bases had no gene match. Germline CDR1 and CDR2: SGHTA and FQGTGA.

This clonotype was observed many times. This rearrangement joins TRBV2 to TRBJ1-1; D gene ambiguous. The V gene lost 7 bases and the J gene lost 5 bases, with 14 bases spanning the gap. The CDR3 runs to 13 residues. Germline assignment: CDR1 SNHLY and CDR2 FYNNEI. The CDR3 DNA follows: TGTGCCAGCAACGAGGTGGAGGTTACTGAAGCTTTCTTT. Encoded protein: CASNEVEVTEAFF.

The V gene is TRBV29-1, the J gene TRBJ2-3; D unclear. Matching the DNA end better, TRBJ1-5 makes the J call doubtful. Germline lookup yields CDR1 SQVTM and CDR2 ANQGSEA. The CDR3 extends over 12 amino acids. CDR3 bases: TGCAGCGTGGAGGGCAACACAGATACGCAGCATTTT. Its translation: CSVEGNTDTQHF.

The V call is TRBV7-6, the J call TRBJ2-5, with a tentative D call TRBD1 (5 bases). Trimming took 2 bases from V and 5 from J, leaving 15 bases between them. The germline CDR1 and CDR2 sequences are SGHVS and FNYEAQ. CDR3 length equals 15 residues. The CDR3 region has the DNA TGTGCCAGCAGCTTAAACATAGACAGCGCTGAGACCCAGTACTTC. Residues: CASSLNIDSAETQYF. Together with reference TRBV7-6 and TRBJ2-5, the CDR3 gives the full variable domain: GAGVSQSPRYKVTKRGQDVALRCDPISGHVSLYWYRQALGQGPEFLTYFNYEAQQDKSGLPNDRFSAERPEGSISTLTIQRTEQRDSAMYRCASSLNIDSAETQYFGPGTRLLVL.

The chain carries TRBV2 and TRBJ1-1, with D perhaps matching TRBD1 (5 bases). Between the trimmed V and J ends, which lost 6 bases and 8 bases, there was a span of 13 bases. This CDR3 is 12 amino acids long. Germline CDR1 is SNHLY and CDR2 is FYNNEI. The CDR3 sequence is CASSLGDGEAFF. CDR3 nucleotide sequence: TGTGCCAGCAGCTTGGGGGACGGCGAAGCTTTCTTT.

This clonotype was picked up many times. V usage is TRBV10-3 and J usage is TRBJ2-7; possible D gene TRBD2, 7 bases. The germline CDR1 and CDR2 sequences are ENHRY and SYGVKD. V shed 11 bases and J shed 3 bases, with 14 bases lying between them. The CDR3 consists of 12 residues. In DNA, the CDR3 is TGTGCCTCAGGGGCTAGCGGCTACGAGCAGTACTTC. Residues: CASGASGYEQYF.

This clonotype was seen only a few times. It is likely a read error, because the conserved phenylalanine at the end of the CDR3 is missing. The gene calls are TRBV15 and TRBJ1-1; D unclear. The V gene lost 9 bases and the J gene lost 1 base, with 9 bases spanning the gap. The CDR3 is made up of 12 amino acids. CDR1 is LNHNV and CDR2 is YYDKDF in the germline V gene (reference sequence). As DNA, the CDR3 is TGTGCCACTAAGGGAGGGAACACTGAAGCTTTCCTT. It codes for CATKGGNTEAFL.

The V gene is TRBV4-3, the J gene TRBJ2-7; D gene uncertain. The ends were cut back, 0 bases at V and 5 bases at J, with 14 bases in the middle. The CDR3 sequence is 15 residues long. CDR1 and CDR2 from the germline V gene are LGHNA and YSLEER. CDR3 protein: CASSQDGSGLNEQYF. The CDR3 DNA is TGCGCCAGCAGCCAAGACGGATCTGGGCTGAACGAGCAGTACTTC.

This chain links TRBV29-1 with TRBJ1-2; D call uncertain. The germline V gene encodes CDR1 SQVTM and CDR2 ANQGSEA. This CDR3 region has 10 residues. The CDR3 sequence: CRPDGSGYTF. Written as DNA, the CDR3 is TGCAGACCGGACGGCAGTGGCTACACCTTC.

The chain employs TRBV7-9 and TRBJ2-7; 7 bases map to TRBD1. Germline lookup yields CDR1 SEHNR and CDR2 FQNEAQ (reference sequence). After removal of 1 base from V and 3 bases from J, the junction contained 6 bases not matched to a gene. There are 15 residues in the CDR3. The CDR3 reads CASSLDPNRGYEQYF. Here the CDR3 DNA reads TGTGCCAGCAGCTTAGATCCGAACAGGGGCTACGAGCAGTACTTC.

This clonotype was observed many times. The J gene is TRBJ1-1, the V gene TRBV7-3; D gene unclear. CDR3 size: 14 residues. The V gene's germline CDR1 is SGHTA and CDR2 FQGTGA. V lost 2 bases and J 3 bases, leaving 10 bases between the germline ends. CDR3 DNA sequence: TGTGCCAGCAGCTTATTCGGGGAGGACACTGAAGCTTTCTTT. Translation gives CASSLFGEDTEAFF.

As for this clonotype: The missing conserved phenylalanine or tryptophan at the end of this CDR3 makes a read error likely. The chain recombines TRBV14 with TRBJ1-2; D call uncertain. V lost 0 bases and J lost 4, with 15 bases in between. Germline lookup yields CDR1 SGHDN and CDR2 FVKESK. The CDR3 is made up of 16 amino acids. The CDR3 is CASSQDSGFSPYGYTS. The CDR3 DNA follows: TGTGCCAGCAGCCAAGATTCCGGGTTTAGCCCCTATGGCTACACCTCC.

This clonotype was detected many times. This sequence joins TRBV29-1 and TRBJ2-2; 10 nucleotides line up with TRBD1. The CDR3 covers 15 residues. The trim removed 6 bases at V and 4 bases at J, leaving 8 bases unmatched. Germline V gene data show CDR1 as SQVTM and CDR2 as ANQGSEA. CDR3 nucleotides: TGCAGCGTCCCGACAGGGGGCCTAGGCACCGGGGAGCTGTTTTTT. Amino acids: CSVPTGGLGTGELFF.

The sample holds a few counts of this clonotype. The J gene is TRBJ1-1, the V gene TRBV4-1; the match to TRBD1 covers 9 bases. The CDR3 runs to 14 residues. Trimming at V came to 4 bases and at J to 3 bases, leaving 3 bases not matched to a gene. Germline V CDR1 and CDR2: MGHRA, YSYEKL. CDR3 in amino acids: CASSRDRVYTEAFF. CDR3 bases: TGCGCCAGCAGCCGGGACAGGGTCTACACTGAAGCTTTCTTT.

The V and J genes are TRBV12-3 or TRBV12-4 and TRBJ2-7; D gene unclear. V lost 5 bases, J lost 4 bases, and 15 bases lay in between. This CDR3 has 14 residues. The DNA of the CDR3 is TGTGCCAGCAGTCCGACCGGGCCTCAGTACGAGCAGTACTTC. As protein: CASSPTGPQYEQYF.

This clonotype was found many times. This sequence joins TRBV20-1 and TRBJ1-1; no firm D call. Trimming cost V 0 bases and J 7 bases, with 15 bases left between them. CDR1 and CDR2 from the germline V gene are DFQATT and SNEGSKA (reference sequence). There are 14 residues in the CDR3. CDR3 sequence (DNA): TGCAGTGCTAGAGATTTCGGCGGGGTTTATGAAGCTTTCTTT. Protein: CSARDFGGVYEAFF.

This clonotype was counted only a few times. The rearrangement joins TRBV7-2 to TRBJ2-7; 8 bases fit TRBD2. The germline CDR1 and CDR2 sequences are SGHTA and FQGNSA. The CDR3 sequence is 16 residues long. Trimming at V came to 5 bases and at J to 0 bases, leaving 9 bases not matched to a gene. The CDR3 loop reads CASSQAGGVSSYEQYF. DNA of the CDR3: TGTGCCAGCAGCCAGGCCGGGGGGGTTAGCTCCTACGAGCAGTACTTC.

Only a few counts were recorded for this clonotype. The CDR3 loop is CASSTVAGVNTEAFF. As DNA, the CDR3 is TGTGCCAGTAGTACGGTGGCCGGCGTAAACACTGAAGCTTTCTTT. The rearrangement links TRBV19 to TRBJ1-1, with D unresolved. Trimming took 4 bases from V and 2 from J, leaving 14 bases between them. The CDR3 runs to 15 residues. Germline values: CDR1 LNHDA, CDR2 SQIVND (reference sequence).

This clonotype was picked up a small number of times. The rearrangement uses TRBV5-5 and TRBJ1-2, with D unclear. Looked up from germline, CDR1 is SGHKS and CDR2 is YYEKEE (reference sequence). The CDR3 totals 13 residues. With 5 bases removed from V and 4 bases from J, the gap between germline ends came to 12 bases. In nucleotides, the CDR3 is TGTGCCAGCAGTCCGACGGTCGTCTATGGCTACACCTTC. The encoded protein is CASSPTVVYGYTF.

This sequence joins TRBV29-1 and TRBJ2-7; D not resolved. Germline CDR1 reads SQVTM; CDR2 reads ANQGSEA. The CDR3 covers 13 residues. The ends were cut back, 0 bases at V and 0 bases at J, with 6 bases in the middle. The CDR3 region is CSVEDPTSYEQYF. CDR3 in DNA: TGCAGCGTTGAAGATCCCACCTCCTACGAGCAGTACTTC.

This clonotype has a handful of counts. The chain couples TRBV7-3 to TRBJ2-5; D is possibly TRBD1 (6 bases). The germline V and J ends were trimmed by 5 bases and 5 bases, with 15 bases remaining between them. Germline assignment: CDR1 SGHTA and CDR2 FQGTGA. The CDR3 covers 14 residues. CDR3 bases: TGTGCCAGCAGCATGGCAGGGGCCCGGGAGACCCAGTACTTC. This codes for CASSMAGARETQYF.

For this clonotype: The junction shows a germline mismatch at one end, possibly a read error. CDR3: CVSSPHFTGDANTGELFF. For the CDR3, the DNA is TGTGTCAGCAGCCCGCACTTTACAGGCGACGCGAACACCGGGGAGCTGTTTTTT. The gene calls are TRBV14 and TRBJ2-2, with D maybe TRBD1 (5 bases). This CDR3 region has 18 residues. Germline CDR1 SGHDN, CDR2 FVKESK.